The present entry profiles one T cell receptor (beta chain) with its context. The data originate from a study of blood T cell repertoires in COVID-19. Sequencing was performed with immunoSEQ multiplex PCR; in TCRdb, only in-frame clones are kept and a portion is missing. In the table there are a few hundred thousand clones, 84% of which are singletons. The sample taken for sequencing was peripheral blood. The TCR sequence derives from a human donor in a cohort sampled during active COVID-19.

CDR3 coding DNA: TGTGCCAGCAGCGGGAGCTTAGCCAAAAACATTCAGTACTTC. This gives the protein CASSGSLAKNIQYF. The rearrangement links TRBV27 to TRBJ2-4, with D tentatively TRBD2 (6 bases). The CDR3 totals 14 residues. The V gene lost 6 bases and the J gene lost 0 bases, with 9 bases spanning the gap. Germline V CDR1 and CDR2: MNHEY, SMNVEV (reference sequence).